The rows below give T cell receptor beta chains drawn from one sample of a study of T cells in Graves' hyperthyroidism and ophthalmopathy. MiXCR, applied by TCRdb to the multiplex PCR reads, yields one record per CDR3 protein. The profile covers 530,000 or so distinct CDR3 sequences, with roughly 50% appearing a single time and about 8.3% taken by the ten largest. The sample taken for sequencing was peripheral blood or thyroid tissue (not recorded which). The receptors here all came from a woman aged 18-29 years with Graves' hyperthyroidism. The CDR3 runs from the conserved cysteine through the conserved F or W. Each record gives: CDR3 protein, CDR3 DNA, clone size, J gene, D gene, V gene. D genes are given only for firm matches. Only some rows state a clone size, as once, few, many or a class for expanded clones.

CDR3 protein: CASSLGDAGLPVF
CDR3 DNA: TGTGCCAGCAGCTTGGGGGACGCAGGGCTCCCGGTTTTT
clone size: once
J gene: TRBJ1-5
D gene: -
V gene: TRBV5-5

CDR3 protein: CSVATLAGPGSEKLFF
CDR3 DNA: TGCAGCGTCGCAACACTAGCGGGTCCAGGGAGTGAAAAACTGTTTTTT
clone size: -
J gene: TRBJ1-4
D gene: -
V gene: TRBV29-1

CDR3 protein: CSAREGTSGNEKLFF
CDR3 DNA: TGCAGTGCTAGAGAAGGGACTAGCGGGAATGAAAAACTGTTTTTT
clone size: -
J gene: TRBJ1-4
D gene: -
V gene: TRBV20-1

CDR3 protein: CASSSIQGDAEAFF
CDR3 DNA: TGTGCCAGCAGTTCCATCCAGGGGGACGCTGAAGCTTTCTTT
clone size: -
J gene: TRBJ1-1
D gene: TRBD1
V gene: TRBV25-1

CDR3 protein: CASSSPNGNTIYF
CDR3 DNA: TGTGCCAGCAGTTCCCCCAATGGAAACACCATATATTTT
clone size: many
J gene: TRBJ1-3
D gene: -
V gene: TRBV6-6

CDR3 protein: CASSPGSGANVLTF
CDR3 DNA: TGTGCCAGCAGCCCCGGGTCCGGGGCCAACGTCCTGACTTTC
clone size: many
J gene: TRBJ2-6
D gene: -
V gene: TRBV18

CDR3 protein: CASRDRGNEKLFF
CDR3 DNA: TGTGCCAGCAGGGACAGGGGCAATGAAAAACTGTTTTTT
clone size: once
J gene: TRBJ1-4
D gene: TRBD1
V gene: TRBV2

CDR3 protein: CASSQVSGASYEQYF
CDR3 DNA: TGTGCCAGCAGCCAAGTTTCGGGAGCCAGCTACGAGCAGTACTTC
clone size: many
J gene: TRBJ2-7
D gene: -
V gene: TRBV3-1

CDR3 protein: CASSSRLAGKGETQYF
CDR3 DNA: TGTGCCAGCAGCTCCAGACTAGCGGGAAAGGGGGAGACCCAGTACTTC
clone size: many
J gene: TRBJ2-5
D gene: TRBD2
V gene: TRBV9

CDR3 protein: CASSLAVDFYEQYF
CDR3 DNA: TGTGCCAGCAGCTTAGCTGTAGATTTCTACGAGCAGTACTTC
clone size: many
J gene: TRBJ2-7
D gene: -
V gene: TRBV7-8

CDR3 protein: CASSAPHISSYEQYF
CDR3 DNA: TGTGCCAGCAGTGCCCCTCATATTAGCTCCTACGAGCAGTACTTC
clone size: many
J gene: TRBJ2-7
D gene: -
V gene: TRBV2

CDR3 protein: CASSLFASSEQYF
CDR3 DNA: TGTGCCAGCAGTTTATTCGCCTCAAGCGAGCAGTACTTC
clone size: many
J gene: TRBJ2-7
D gene: -
V gene: TRBV27

CDR3 protein: CASSQPLAGTGESGGLFF
CDR3 DNA: TGTGCCAGCAGCCAACCTCTTGCCGGGACAGGGGAATCCGGGGGGCTGTTTTTT
clone size: few
J gene: TRBJ2-2
D gene: TRBD1
V gene: TRBV7-8

CDR3 protein: CAISEFWTSGDTQYF
CDR3 DNA: TGTGCCATCAGTGAATTCTGGACTAGTGGGGATACGCAGTATTTT
clone size: -
J gene: TRBJ2-3
D gene: TRBD2
V gene: TRBV10-3

CDR3 protein: CSVEDRWRHTDTQYF
CDR3 DNA: TGCAGCGTTGAAGATAGGTGGCGACACACAGATACGCAGTATTTT
clone size: few
J gene: TRBJ2-3
D gene: -
V gene: TRBV29-1

CDR3 protein: CASSLEPTVSTDTQYF
CDR3 DNA: TGCGCCAGCAGCCTCGAACCGACCGTTAGCACAGATACGCAGTATTTT
clone size: -
J gene: TRBJ2-3
D gene: -
V gene: TRBV4-1

CDR3 protein: CASRRQTDTGELFF
CDR3 DNA: TGTGCCAGCAGGAGACAAACGGACACCGGGGAGCTGTTTTTT
clone size: many
J gene: TRBJ2-2
D gene: -
V gene: TRBV2

CDR3 protein: CSARDPASGSDEQFF
CDR3 DNA: TGCAGTGCTAGAGATCCGGCTAGCGGGAGCGATGAGCAGTTCTTC
clone size: -
J gene: TRBJ2-1
D gene: TRBD2
V gene: TRBV20-1

CDR3 protein: CSVRRDFNTEAFF
CDR3 DNA: TGCAGCGTTCGGCGGGACTTTAACACTGAAGCTTTCTTT
clone size: few
J gene: TRBJ1-1
D gene: -
V gene: TRBV29-1

CDR3 protein: CASSLASGDTEAFF
CDR3 DNA: TGTGCCAGCAGCTTGGCTTCAGGGGACACTGAAGCTTTCTTT
clone size: -
J gene: TRBJ1-1
D gene: -
V gene: TRBV5-5

CDR3 protein: CASSISGRGAFEQYF
CDR3 DNA: TGTGCCAGCAGCATCTCTGGGCGGGGGGCTTTCGAGCAGTACTTC
clone size: -
J gene: TRBJ2-7
D gene: TRBD2
V gene: TRBV7-9

CDR3 protein: CASSLRGGSSYNEQFF
CDR3 DNA: TGTGCCAGCAGCCTCAGGGGGGGGAGCTCCTACAATGAGCAGTTCTTC
clone size: -
J gene: TRBJ2-1
D gene: -
V gene: TRBV7-2

CDR3 protein: CASSFRQKGEMNTEAFF
CDR3 DNA: TGTGCCAGCAGCTTTCGCCAAAAGGGGGAAATGAACACTGAAGCTTTCTTT
clone size: -
J gene: TRBJ1-1
D gene: -
V gene: TRBV7-2

CDR3 protein: CATSDPVEAGGQETQYF
CDR3 DNA: TGTGCCACCAGTGATCCCGTTGAGGCAGGGGGTCAAGAGACCCAGTACTTC
clone size: many
J gene: TRBJ2-5
D gene: TRBD1
V gene: TRBV24-1

CDR3 protein: CASSLGARNAEAFF
CDR3 DNA: TGTGCCAGCAGCTTAGGGGCAAGGAACGCTGAAGCTTTCTTT
clone size: -
J gene: TRBJ1-1
D gene: -
V gene: TRBV11-2

CDR3 protein: CASNLAGSNTGELFF
CDR3 DNA: TGTGCCAGCAATCTGGCAGGGTCGAACACCGGGGAGCTGTTTTTT
clone size: -
J gene: TRBJ2-2
D gene: -
V gene: TRBV2

CDR3 protein: CASSPWTSAIGETQYF
CDR3 DNA: TGTGCCAGCAGTCCTTGGACTAGCGCTATAGGAGAGACCCAGTACTTC
clone size: many
J gene: TRBJ2-5
D gene: TRBD2
V gene: TRBV9

CDR3 protein: CASSYTGTGLNSPLHF
CDR3 DNA: TGTGCCAGCAGTTACACCGGGACAGGGCTTAATTCACCCCTCCACTTT
clone size: -
J gene: TRBJ1-6
D gene: TRBD1
V gene: TRBV6-6

CDR3 protein: CSVTHRGGETQYF
CDR3 DNA: TGCAGCGTTACCCACAGGGGAGGAGAGACCCAGTACTTC
clone size: -
J gene: TRBJ2-5
D gene: -
V gene: TRBV29-1

CDR3 protein: CASSPPRQETQYF
CDR3 DNA: TGTGCCAGCAGCCCGCCCCGCCAAGAGACCCAGTACTTC
clone size: many
J gene: TRBJ2-5
D gene: -
V gene: TRBV7-2

CDR3 protein: CASSQVGQVSGNTIYF
CDR3 DNA: TGCGCCAGCAGCCAAGTAGGACAAGTCTCTGGAAACACCATATATTTT
clone size: many
J gene: TRBJ1-3
D gene: -
V gene: TRBV4-1

CDR3 protein: CATSDRDPNTGELFF
CDR3 DNA: TGTGCCACCAGTGACAGGGACCCGAACACCGGGGAGCTGTTTTTT
clone size: many
J gene: TRBJ2-2
D gene: -
V gene: TRBV24-1

CDR3 protein: CASSLGFGQGVSPLHF
CDR3 DNA: TGTGCCAGCAGTTTGGGGTTCGGACAGGGTGTTTCACCCCTCCACTTT
clone size: many
J gene: TRBJ1-6
D gene: TRBD1
V gene: TRBV12-3/TRBV12-4

CDR3 protein: CSVEPAGDKNIQYF
CDR3 DNA: TGCAGCGTTGAACCCGCGGGAGATAAAAACATTCAGTACTTC
clone size: few
J gene: TRBJ2-4
D gene: TRBD2
V gene: TRBV29-1

CDR3 protein: CASTSRQEREKLFF
CDR3 DNA: TGTGCCAGCACCTCTCGGCAGGAGCGGGAAAAACTGTTTTTT
clone size: many
J gene: TRBJ1-4
D gene: -
V gene: TRBV11-2

CDR3 protein: CATNEPDRDTDTQYF
CDR3 DNA: TGTGCCACCAACGAGCCCGACAGAGACACAGATACGCAGTATTTT
clone size: -
J gene: TRBJ2-3
D gene: -
V gene: TRBV15

CDR3 protein: CASSQQETQYF
CDR3 DNA: TGTGCCAGCTCGCAGCAAGAGACCCAGTACTTC
clone size: many
J gene: TRBJ2-5
D gene: -
V gene: TRBV18

CDR3 protein: CASSAQGSDTQYF
CDR3 DNA: TGTGCCAGTAGTGCACAGGGTTCAGATACGCAGTATTTT
clone size: few
J gene: TRBJ2-3
D gene: -
V gene: TRBV19

CDR3 protein: CASTGTGLGTQYF
CDR3 DNA: TGTGCCAGCACCGGGACAGGTTTAGGGACCCAGTACTTC
clone size: -
J gene: TRBJ2-5
D gene: TRBD1
V gene: TRBV2

CDR3 protein: CSASKQGAGGQYF
CDR3 DNA: TGCAGTGCTAGTAAACAGGGGGCGGGCGGGCAGTACTTC
clone size: many
J gene: TRBJ2-7
D gene: TRBD1
V gene: TRBV20-1

CDR3 protein: CSVLRQLRSGANVLTF
CDR3 DNA: TGCAGCGTTCTCAGACAGCTCCGCTCTGGGGCCAACGTCCTGACTTTC
clone size: many
J gene: TRBJ2-6
D gene: -
V gene: TRBV29-1

CDR3 protein: CASSSRDRVGSGELFF
CDR3 DNA: TGTGCCAGCAGCTCTCGGGACAGGGTGGGGTCCGGGGAGCTGTTTTTT
clone size: many
J gene: TRBJ2-2
D gene: TRBD1
V gene: TRBV7-2

CDR3 protein: CATSSYERNQPQHF
CDR3 DNA: TGTGCCACCAGCAGTTACGAAAGGAATCAGCCCCAGCATTTT
clone size: -
J gene: TRBJ1-5
D gene: -
V gene: TRBV15